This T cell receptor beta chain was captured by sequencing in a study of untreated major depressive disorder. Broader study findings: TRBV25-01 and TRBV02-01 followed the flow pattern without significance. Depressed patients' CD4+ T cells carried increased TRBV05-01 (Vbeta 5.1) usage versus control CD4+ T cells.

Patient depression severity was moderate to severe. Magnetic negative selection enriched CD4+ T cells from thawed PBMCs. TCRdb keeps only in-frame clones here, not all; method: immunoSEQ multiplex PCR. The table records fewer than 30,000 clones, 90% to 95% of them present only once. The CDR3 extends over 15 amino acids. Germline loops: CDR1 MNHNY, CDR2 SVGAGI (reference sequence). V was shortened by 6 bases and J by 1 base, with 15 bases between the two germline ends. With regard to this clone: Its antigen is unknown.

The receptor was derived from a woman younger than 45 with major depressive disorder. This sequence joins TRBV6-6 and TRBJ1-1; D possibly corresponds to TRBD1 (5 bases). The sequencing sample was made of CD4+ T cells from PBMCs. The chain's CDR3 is CASSNGRGWNTEAFF. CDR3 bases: TGTGCCAGCAGCAACGGGCGGGGGTGGAACACTGAAGCTTTCTTT.